What follows describes a single TCR beta chain. Source study methods: Amplification of reference gene primers provided the estimated nucleated cell counts. Produced via immunoSEQ multiplex PCR; TCRdb's table is partial and in-frame only. Clone size and V and J calls were adopted from that table, with D and trimming inferred from the DNA. Found here are approximately 57,000 clones, roughly four fifths of them singletons; the top ten hold roughly 8%. The record originates from a study of blood T cell repertoires in COVID-19. In the study overall: Whether acute or convalescent, the COVID-19 samples came from the United States, Italy and Spain.

Germline CDR1 and CDR2: LGHDT and YNNKEL (reference sequence). This CDR3 region has 17 residues. The J segment lost 1 base and the V segment lost 5 bases, leaving 8 bases of the junction unmatched. This chain uses TRBV3-1 (or the pseudogene TRBV3-2) with TRBJ2-5, with 12 nucleotides matching TRBD2. This clonotype was sampled from a woman of 80 years or more with acute or convalescent COVID-19. The sample comprised peripheral blood. CDR3 coding DNA: TGTGCCAGCAGCTACGAGACTAGCGGGAGTACCCAAGAGACCCAGTACTTC. Protein: CASSYETSGSTQETQYF.